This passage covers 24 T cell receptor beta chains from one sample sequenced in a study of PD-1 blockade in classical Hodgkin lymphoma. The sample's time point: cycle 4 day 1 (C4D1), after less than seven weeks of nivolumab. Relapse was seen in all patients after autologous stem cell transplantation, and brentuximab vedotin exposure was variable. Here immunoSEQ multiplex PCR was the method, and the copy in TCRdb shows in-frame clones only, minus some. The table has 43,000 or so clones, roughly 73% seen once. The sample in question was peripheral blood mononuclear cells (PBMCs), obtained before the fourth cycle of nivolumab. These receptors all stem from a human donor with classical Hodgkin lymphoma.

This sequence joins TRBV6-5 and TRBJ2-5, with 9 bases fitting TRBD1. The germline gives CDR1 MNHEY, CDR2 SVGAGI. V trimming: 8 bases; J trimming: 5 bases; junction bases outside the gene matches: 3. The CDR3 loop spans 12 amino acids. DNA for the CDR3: TGTGCCAGCGCTGGACAGGGGGAGACCCAGTACTTC. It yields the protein CASAGQGETQYF.

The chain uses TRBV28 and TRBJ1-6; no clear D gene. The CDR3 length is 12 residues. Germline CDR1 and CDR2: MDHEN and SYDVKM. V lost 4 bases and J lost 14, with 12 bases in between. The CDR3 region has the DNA TGTGCCAGCAGTTCCTTCTCATGGTCCCTCCACTTT. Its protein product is CASSSFSWSLHF.

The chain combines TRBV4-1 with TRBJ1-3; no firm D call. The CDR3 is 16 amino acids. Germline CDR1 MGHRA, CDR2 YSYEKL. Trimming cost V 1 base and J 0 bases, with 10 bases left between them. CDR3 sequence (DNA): TGCGCCAGCAGCCAAGTCCCGGAATTCTCTGGAAACACCATATATTTT. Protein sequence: CASSQVPEFSGNTIYF.

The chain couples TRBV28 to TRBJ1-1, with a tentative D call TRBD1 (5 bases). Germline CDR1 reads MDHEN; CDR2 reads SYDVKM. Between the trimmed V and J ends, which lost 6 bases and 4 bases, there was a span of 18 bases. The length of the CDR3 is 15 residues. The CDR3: CASSRPSRGGTEAFF. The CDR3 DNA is TGTGCCAGCAGCCGACCCAGTCGTGGGGGCACTGAAGCTTTCTTT.

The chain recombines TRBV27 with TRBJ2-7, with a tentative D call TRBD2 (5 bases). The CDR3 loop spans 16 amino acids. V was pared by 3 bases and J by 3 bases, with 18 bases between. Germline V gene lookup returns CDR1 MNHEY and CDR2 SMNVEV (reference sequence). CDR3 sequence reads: CASSLRAPLRVYEQYF. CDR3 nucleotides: TGTGCCAGCAGTTTGAGGGCCCCCCTACGGGTCTACGAGCAGTACTTC.

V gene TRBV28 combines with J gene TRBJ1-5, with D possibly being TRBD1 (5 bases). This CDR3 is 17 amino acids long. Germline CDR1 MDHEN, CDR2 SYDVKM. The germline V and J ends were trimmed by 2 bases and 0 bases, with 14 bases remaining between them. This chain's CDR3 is CASSLGPGRGSNQPQHF. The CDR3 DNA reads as TGTGCCAGCAGTTTAGGGCCCGGGAGGGGTAGCAATCAGCCCCAGCATTTT.

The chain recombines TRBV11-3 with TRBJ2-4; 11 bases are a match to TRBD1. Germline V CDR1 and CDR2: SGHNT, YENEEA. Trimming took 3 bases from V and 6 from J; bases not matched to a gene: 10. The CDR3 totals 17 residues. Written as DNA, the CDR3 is TGTGCCAGCAGCTTGGGAGCCCACGGGACAGGGGGAAACATTCAGTACTTC. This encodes CASSLGAHGTGGNIQYF.

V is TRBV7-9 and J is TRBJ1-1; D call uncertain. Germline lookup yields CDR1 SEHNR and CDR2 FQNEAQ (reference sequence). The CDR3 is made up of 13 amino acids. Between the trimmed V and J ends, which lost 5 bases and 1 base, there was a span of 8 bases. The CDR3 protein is CASSPSGNTEAFF. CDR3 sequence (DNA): TGTGCCAGCAGCCCTAGTGGGAACACTGAAGCTTTCTTT.

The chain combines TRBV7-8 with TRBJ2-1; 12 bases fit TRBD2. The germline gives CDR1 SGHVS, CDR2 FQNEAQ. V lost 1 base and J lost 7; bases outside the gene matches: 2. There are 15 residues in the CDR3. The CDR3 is CASSLGLAGGNEQFF. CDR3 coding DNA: TGTGCCAGCAGCTTAGGGCTAGCGGGAGGGAATGAGCAGTTCTTC. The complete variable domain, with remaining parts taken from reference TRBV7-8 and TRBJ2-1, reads GAGVSQSPRYKVAKRGQDVALRCDPISGHVSLFWYQQALGQGPEFLTYFQNEAQLDKSGLPSDRFFAERPEGSVSTLKIQRTQQEDSAVYLCASSLGLAGGNEQFFGPGTRLTVL.

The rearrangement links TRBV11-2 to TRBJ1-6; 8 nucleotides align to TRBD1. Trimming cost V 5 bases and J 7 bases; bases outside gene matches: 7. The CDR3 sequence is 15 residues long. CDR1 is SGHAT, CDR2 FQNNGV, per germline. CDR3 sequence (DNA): TGTGCCAGCAGCGAAACAGGGGGTAGGAATTCACCCCTCCACTTT. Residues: CASSETGGRNSPLHF. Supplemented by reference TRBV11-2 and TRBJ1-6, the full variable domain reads EAGVAQSPRYKIIEKRQSVAFWCNPISGHATLYWYQQILGQGPKLLIQFQNNGVVDDSQLPKDRFSAERLKGVDSTLKIQPAKLEDSAVYLCASSETGGRNSPLHFGNGTRLTVT.

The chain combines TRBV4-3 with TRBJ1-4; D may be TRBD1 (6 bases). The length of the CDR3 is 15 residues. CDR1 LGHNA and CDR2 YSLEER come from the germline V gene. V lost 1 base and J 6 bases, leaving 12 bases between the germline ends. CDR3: CASSQGGGHDEKLFF. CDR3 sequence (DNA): TGCGCCAGCAGCCAAGGGGGGGGGCACGATGAAAAACTGTTTTTT.

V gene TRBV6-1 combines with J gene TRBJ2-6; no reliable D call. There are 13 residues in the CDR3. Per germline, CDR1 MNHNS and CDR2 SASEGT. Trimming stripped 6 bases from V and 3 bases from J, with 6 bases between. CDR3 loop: CASSPFGANVLTF. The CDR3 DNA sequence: TGTGCCAGCAGCCCCTTTGGGGCCAACGTCCTGACTTTC.

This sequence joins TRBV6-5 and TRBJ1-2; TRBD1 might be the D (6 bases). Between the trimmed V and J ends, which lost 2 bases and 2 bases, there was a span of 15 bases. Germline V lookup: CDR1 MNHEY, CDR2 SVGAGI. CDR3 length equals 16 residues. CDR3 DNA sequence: TGTGCCAGCAGTTACGAAATTCGGGGGGGCAACTATGGCTACACCTTC. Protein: CASSYEIRGGNYGYTF.

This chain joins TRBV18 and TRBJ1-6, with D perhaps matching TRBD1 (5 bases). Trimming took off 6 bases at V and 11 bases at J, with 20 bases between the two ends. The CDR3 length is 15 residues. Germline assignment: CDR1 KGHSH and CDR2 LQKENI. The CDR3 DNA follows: TGTGCCAGCTCGACCCTCGGGGGGTCGATGGCACCCCTCCACTTT. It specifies CASSTLGGSMAPLHF.

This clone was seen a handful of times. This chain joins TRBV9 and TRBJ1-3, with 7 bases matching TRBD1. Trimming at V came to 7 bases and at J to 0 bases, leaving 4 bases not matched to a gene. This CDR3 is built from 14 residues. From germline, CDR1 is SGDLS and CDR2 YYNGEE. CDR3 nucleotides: TGTGCCAGCTCGGGACAGCTCTCTGGAAACACCATATATTTT. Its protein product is CASSGQLSGNTIYF.

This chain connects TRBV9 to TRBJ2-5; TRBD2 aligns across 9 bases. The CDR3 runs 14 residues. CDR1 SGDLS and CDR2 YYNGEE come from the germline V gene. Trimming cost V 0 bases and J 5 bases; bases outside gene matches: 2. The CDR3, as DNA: TGTGCCAGCAGCGTAGCCGGGACTAGCGAGACCCAGTACTTC. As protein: CASSVAGTSETQYF.

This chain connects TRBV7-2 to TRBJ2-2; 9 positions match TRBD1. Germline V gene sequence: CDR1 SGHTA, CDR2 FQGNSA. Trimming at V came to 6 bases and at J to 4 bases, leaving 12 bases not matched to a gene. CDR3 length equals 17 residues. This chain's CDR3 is CASSWTGTGSSTGELFF. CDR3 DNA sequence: TGTGCCAGCAGTTGGACCGGGACAGGGAGTAGCACCGGGGAGCTGTTTTTT.

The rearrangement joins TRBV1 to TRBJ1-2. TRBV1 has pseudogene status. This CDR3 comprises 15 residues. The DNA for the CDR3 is TGCACCAGCAGCCAAGATCTTGGAGGGAACTCTGGCTACACCTTC. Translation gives CTSSQDLGGNSGYTF.

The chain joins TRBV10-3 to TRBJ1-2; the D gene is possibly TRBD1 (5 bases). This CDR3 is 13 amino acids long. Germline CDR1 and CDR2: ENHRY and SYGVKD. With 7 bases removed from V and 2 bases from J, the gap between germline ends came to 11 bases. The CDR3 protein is CAIMDTSNYGYTF. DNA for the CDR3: TGTGCCATCATGGACACATCAAACTATGGCTACACCTTC.

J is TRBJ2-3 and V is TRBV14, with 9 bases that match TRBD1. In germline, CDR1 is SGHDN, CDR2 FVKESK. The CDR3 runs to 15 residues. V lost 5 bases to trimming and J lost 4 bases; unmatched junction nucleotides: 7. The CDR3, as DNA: TGTGCCAGCAGCGTACAGGGGGCATTTGCAGATACGCAGTATTTT. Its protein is CASSVQGAFADTQYF.

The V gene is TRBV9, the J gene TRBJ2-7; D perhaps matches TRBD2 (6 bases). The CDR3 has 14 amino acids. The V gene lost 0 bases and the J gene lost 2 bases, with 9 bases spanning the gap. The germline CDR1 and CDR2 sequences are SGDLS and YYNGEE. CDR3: CASSVGDFTYEQYF. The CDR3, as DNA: TGTGCCAGCAGCGTAGGGGACTTCACCTACGAGCAGTACTTC.

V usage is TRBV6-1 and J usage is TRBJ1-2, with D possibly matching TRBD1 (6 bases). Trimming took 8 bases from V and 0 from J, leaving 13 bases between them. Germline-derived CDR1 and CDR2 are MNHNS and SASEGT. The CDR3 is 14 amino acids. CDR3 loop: CASGRDISNYGYTF. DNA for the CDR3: TGTGCCAGCGGGAGGGACATATCTAACTATGGCTACACCTTC.

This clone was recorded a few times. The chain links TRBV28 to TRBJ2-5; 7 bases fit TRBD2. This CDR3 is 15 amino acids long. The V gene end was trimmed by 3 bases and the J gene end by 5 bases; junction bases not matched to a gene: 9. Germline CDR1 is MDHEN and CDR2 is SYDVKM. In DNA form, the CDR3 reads TGTGCCAGCAGTTTTCTTAGTCGGGGGGATGAGACCCAGTACTTC. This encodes CASSFLSRGDETQYF.

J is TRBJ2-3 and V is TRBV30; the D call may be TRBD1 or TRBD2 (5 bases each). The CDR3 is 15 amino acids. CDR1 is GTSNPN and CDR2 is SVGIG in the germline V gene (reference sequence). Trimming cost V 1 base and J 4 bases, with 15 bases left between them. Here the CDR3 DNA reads TGTGCCTGGAGTGCAACCGGGACCGTCCCAGATACGCAGTATTTT. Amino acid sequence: CAWSATGTVPDTQYF.